These T cell receptor beta chains were read from a single sample in a study of blood T cell repertoires in COVID-19. Assay used: immunoSEQ multiplex PCR; TCRdb lists only in-frame clones, some missing. This sample has around 200,000 clones, with 83% found just once. The sequencing sample was made of peripheral blood. The receptors were sampled from a man in his forties with active or convalescent COVID-19. Both conserved end residues are part of each CDR3. The D gene is left open where the match is weak. A clone size is listed for some rows: how often the clone was seen (once, few, many), or a class if it is expanded.

TGCGCCAGCAGCCAAGTAGGTCAGGGAACTGAAGCTTTCTTT,CASSQVGQGTEAFF,few,NA,TRBV4-1,TRBJ1-1
TGTGCCAGCAGTCCGGGCGCGGCAGGGAAAGTCTATGGCTACACCTTC,CASSPGAAGKVYGYTF,NA,NA,TRBV27,TRBJ1-2
TGTGCCATCAAGGCAGGGTCCTACGAGCAGTACTTC,CAIKAGSYEQYF,NA,NA,TRBV10-3,TRBJ2-7
TGTGCCAGTAGTGCGACATTTGAAGCTTTCTTT,CASSATFEAFF,few,NA,TRBV19,TRBJ1-1
TGTGCCAGTAGTATAGGCGCAGGGAACTATGGCTACACCTTC,CASSIGAGNYGYTF,NA,NA,TRBV19,TRBJ1-2
TGCAGTGCTAGTGTAAGGGAGGGGAACTATGGCTACACCTTC,CSASVREGNYGYTF,NA,NA,TRBV20-1,TRBJ1-2
TGCAGCGTCCGGACTGGACTTTACAATGAGCAGTTCTTC,CSVRTGLYNEQFF,NA,NA,TRBV29-1,TRBJ2-1
TGTGCCATCAGGGGGACAGGGCCTGAAGCTTTCTTT,CAIRGTGPEAFF,NA,TRBD1,TRBV10-3,TRBJ1-1
TGCAGCGTTGAAAAGCAGGGCGGAAGCACAGATACGCAGTATTTT,CSVEKQGGSTDTQYF,NA,NA,TRBV29-1,TRBJ2-3
TGTGCCAGCAGCCAGGACTCAACAGGGTACTACACCGGGGAGCTGTTTTTT,CASSQDSTGYYTGELFF,NA,NA,TRBV3-1/TRBV3-2,TRBJ2-2
TGTGCCAGCAGCTCCCGATCCAGGGAGAACACTGAAGCTTTCTTT,CASSSRSRENTEAFF,once,NA,TRBV11-2,TRBJ1-1
TGTGCCAGCAGCCAAGGACAGGGGCGAGAAAAACTGTTTTTT,CASSQGQGREKLFF,NA,TRBD1,TRBV7-2,TRBJ1-4
TGTGCCACCAGTGATCCACAGGGGGCGGTCAACACCGGGGAGCTGTTTTTT,CATSDPQGAVNTGELFF,NA,TRBD1,TRBV24-1,TRBJ2-2
TGTGCCAGCAGCTTAAGTGGGAGGGCTGAAGCTTTCTTT,CASSLSGRAEAFF,NA,NA,TRBV7-9,TRBJ1-1
TGTGCCAGCAGTCCACAGGGGGGAACCGGGGAGCTGTTTTTT,CASSPQGGTGELFF,few,TRBD1,TRBV27,TRBJ2-2
TGTGCCTTCCCGTCAGGGTCGATCACCGGGGAGCTGTTTTTT,CAFPSGSITGELFF,NA,NA,TRBV30,TRBJ2-2
TGTGCCAGCAGTAACCCGGGGTATTACGAGCAGTACTTC,CASSNPGYYEQYF,NA,NA,TRBV6-5,TRBJ2-7
TGTGCCAGCAGCTTCGAGGTTGAGCAGTACTTC,CASSFEVEQYF,NA,NA,TRBV7-2,TRBJ2-7
TGTGCCAGCAGCGTAGCGCCGACAGACTATGGCTACACCTTC,CASSVAPTDYGYTF,NA,NA,TRBV9,TRBJ1-2
TGTGCCAGCAGTTGGGACAGACCCCTCAGTGGTGAAAAACTGTTTTTT,CASSWDRPLSGEKLFF,NA,TRBD1,TRBV2,TRBJ1-4
TGCAGCGTCTGGGGAGGGAACGGCTACACCTTC,CSVWGGNGYTF,NA,NA,TRBV29-1,TRBJ1-2
TGTGCCAGCAAAAGAGGCTCTGGGGCCAACGTCCTGACTTTC,CASKRGSGANVLTF,NA,NA,TRBV27,TRBJ2-6
TGCGCCAGCAGTGCGGAGGGTCATACCGGGGAGCTGTTTTTT,CASSAEGHTGELFF,NA,NA,TRBV10-1,TRBJ2-2
TGTGCCAGCAGCATCAGGGGGCTTTCCTACGAGCAGTACTTC,CASSIRGLSYEQYF,NA,TRBD1,TRBV5-4,TRBJ2-7
TGTGCCAGCAGCCCCGGGAGTAGGGATTCACCCCTCCACTTT,CASSPGSRDSPLHF,NA,NA,TRBV7-9,TRBJ1-6